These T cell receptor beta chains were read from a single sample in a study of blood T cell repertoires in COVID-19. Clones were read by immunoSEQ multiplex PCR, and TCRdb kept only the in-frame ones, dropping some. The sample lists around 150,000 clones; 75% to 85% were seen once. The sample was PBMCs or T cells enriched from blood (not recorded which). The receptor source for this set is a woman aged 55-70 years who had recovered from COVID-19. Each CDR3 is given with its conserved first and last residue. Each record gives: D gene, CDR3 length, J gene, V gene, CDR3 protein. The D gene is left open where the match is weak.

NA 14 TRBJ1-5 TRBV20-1 CSASTTGSNQPQHF
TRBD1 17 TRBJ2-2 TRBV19 CASSIWGTGGYTGELFF
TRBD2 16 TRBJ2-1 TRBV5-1 CASSLVAGGLREEQFF
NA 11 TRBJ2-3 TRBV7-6 CASSSRQEQYF
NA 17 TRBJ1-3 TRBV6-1 CASSEGAGLATGNTIYF
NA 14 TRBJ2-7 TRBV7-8 CATDRRLPGDEQYF
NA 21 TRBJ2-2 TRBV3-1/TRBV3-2 CASSQVPSAGRTRANTGELFF
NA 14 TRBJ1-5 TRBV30 CAWGGRGGNQPQHF
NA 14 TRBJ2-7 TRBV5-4 CASSFQGEIYEQYF
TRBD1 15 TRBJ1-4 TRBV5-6 CASSFRTGGSEKLFF
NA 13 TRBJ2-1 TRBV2 CASSETAFNEQFF
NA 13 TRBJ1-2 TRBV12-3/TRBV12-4 CASSPDRGYGYTF
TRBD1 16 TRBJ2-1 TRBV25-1 CASTQAGQGTYNEQFF
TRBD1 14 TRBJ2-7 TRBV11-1 CASSRDRGSYEQYF
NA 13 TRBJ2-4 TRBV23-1 CAHDRQGKNIQYF